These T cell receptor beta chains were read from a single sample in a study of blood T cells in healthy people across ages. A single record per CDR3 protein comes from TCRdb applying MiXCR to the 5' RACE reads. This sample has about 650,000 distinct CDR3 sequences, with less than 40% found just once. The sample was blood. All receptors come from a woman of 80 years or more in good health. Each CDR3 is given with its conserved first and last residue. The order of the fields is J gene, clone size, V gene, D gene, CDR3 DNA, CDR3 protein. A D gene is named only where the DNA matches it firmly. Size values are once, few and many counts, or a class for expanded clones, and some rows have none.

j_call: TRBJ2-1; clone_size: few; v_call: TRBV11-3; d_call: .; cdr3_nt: TGTGCCAGCAGCCAATATGGGACTCGATCCTACAATGAGCAGTTCTTC; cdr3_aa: CASSQYGTRSYNEQFF
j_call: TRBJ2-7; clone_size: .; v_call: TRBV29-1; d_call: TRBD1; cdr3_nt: TGCAGCGCGACGACAGGGCGCCACGAGCAGTACTTC; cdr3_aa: CSATTGRHEQYF
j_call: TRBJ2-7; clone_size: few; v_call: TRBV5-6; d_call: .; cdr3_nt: TGTGCCAGCCATCGTGTTGGCCGCGGACGTTCAGACGAGCAGTACTTC; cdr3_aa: CASHRVGRGRSDEQYF
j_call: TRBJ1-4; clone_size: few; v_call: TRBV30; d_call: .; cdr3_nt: TGTGCCTGGAGTGTACCCCCGAGGGGTGAAAAACTGTTTTTT; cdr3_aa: CAWSVPPRGEKLFF
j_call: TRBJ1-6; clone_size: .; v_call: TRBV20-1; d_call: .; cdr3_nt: TGCAGTGCTCCCGGGAGGGCCGATAATTCACCCCTCCACTTT; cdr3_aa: CSAPGRADNSPLHF
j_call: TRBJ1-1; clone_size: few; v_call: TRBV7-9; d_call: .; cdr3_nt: TGTGCCAGCAGCCGGACTGGGGGCTTGGGCACTGAAGCTTTCTTT; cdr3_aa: CASSRTGGLGTEAFF
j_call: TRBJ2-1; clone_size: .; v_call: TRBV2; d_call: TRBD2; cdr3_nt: TGTGCCAGCAGCCCCGGGGGGGGCCGTCCCAATGAGCAGTTCTTC; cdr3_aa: CASSPGGGRPNEQFF
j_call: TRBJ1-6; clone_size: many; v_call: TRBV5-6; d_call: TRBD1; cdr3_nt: TGTGCCAGCAGCCCTGGACAGGCGGGTTCACCCCTCCACTTT; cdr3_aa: CASSPGQAGSPLHF
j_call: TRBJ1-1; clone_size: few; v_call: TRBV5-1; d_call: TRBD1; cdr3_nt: TGCGCCAGCAGCTGGAGCAGACAGGGGCGGTTGACTGAAGCTTTCTTT; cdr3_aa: CASSWSRQGRLTEAFF
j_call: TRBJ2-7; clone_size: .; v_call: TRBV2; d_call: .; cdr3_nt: TGTGCCAGTGTAAAGCGGGCGGACCACTACGAGCAGTACTTC; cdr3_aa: CASVKRADHYEQYF
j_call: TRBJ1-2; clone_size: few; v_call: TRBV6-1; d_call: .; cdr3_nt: TGTGCCAGCAGTGAAGCGAGTTGGGGATCCTATGGCTACACCTTC; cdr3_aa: CASSEASWGSYGYTF
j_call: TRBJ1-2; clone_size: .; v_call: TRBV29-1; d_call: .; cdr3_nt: TGCAGCGTTGTTGCAGGGGCCTATGGCTACACCTTC; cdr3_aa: CSVVAGAYGYTF
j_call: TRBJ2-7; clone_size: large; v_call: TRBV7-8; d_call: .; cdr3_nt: TGTGCCAGCAGCTTAAGAGGACAGTCCTACGAGCAGTACTTC; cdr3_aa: CASSLRGQSYEQYF
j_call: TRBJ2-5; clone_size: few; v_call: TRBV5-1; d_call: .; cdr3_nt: TGCGCCAGCAGCGGGGGGACGACACGAGAGACCCAGTACTTC; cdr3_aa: CASSGGTTRETQYF
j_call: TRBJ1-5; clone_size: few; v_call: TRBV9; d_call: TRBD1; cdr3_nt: TGTGCCAGCAGCGCGACCACAGGGGCTCAGCCCCAGCATTTT; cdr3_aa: CASSATTGAQPQHF
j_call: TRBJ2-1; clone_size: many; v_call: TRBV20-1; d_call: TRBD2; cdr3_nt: TGCAGTGCTAGAGACGCTTTCAGCGGGAGCTCCTACAATGAGCAGTTCTTC; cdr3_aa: CSARDAFSGSSYNEQFF
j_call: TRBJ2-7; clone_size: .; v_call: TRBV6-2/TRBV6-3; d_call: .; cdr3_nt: TGTGCCAGCAGTTACGTGTCTCAGAGATCCTACGAGCAGTACTTC; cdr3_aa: CASSYVSQRSYEQYF
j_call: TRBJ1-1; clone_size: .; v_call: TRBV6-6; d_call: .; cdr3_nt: TGTGCCAGCAGTTACAAGGGGGGGGACACTGAAGCTCTCTTT; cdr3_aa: CASSYKGGDTEALF
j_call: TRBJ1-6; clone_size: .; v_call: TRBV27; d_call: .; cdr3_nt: TGTGCCAGCAGTTTAAGCAGGGTGTCCTATAATTCAGCCCTCCACTTT; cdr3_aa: CASSLSRVSYNSALHF
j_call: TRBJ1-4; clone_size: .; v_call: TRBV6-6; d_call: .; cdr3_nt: TGTGCCAGCAGTTACTCGAGGTGGGCGTATGAAAAACTGTTTTTT; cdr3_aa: CASSYSRWAYEKLFF
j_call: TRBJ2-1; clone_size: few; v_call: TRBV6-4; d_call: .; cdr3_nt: TGTGCCAGCAGTGAGGGGGACAAGATGAACAATGAGCAGTTCTTC; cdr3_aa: CASSEGDKMNNEQFF
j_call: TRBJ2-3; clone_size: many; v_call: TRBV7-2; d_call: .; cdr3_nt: TGTGCCAGCAGCTTAGAGGCCCGGGATACGCAGTATTTT; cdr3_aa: CASSLEARDTQYF
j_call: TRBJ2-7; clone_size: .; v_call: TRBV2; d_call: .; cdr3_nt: TGTGCCAGCAGTTACAGTGTGCCCGAGCAGTACTTC; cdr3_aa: CASSYSVPEQYF
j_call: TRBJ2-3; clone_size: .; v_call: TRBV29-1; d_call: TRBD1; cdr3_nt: TGCAGCGACAGGGACAGGGCTACAGATACGCAGTATTTT; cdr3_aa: CSDRDRATDTQYF
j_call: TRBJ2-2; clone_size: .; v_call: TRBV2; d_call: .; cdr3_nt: TGTGCCAGCAGGAAACCAACCTCGGACCGAAGTCCCGGGGAGCTGTTTTTT; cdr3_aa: CASRKPTSDRSPGELFF
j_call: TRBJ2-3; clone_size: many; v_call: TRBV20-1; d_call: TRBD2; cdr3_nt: TGCAGTGGAGCGGGGGTTGGGGCAGATACGCAGTATTTT; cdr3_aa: CSGAGVGADTQYF
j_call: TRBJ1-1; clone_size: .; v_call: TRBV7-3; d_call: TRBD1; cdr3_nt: TGTGCCAGCAGCTTAAGGGGACAGGGGGCTGGCGAGGGGAACACTGAAGCTTTCTTT; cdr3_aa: CASSLRGQGAGEGNTEAFF
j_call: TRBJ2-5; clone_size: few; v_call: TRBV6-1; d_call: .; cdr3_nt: TGTGCCGGCAGTGAAGGAGAGACCCAGTACTTC; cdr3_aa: CAGSEGETQYF
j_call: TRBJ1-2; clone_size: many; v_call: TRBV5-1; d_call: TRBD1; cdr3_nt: TGCGCCAGCAAGCTTCAGGGGGCGACCCACTATGGCTACACCTTC; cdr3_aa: CASKLQGATHYGYTF
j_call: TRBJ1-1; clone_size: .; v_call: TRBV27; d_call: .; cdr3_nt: TGTGCCAGTTCAAGAGAACTGGGTAACACTGAAGCTTTCTTT; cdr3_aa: CASSRELGNTEAFF
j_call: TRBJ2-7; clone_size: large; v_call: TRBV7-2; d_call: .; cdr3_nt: TGTGCCAGCAGCTTAGGGACAGCCGATATCTCCTACGAGCAGTACTTC; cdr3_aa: CASSLGTADISYEQYF
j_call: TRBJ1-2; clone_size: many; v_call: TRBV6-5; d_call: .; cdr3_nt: TGTGCCAGCAGTTACGGGTCAGGGTCTTTGGATGGCTACACCTTC; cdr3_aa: CASSYGSGSLDGYTF
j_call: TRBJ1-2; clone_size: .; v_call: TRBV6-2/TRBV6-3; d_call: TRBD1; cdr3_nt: TGTGCCAGCAGTGACGCGGGACAGAACTATGGCTACACCTTC; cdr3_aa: CASSDAGQNYGYTF
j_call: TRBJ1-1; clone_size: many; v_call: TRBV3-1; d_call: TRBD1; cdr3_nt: TGTGCCAGCAGTGACAGGGGCACTGAAGCTTTCTTT; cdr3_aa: CASSDRGTEAFF
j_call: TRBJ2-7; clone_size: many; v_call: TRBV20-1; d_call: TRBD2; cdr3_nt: TGCAGTGCTAGAAGAGGACTAGCGGGGACCTACGAGCAGTACTTC; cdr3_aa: CSARRGLAGTYEQYF
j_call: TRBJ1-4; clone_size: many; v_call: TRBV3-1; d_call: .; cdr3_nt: TGTGCCAGCAGCCAAAATCCAACTAATGAAAAACTGTTTTTT; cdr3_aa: CASSQNPTNEKLFF
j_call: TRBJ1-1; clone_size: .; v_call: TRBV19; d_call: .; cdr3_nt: TGTGCCAGTAGTTCCCCCGGGACGACTAACGGTGAAGCTTTCTTT; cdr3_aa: CASSSPGTTNGEAFF
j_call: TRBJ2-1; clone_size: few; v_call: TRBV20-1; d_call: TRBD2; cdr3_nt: TGCAGTGCTCCCATTGGAGCGGGGCCTGGGGATGAGCAGTTCTTC; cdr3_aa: CSAPIGAGPGDEQFF
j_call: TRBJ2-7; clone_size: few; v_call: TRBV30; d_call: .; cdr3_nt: TGTGCCTGGGAGACAGGGACTTACGAGCAGTACTTC; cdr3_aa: CAWETGTYEQYF
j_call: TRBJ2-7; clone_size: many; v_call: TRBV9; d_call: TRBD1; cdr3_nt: TGTGCCAGCAGCCAAACGGGACAGGGCTACGAGCAGTACTTC; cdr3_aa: CASSQTGQGYEQYF
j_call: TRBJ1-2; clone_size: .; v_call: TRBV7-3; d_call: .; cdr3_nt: TGTGCCAGCAGCTTAACCCCAGCCGACTATGGCTACACCTTC; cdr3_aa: CASSLTPADYGYTF
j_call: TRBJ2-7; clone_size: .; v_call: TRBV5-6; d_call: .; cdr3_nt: TGTGCCAGCAGCTTCGGTGGGGCAGCCTCTAAGGAGCAGTACTTC; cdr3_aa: CASSFGGAASKEQYF
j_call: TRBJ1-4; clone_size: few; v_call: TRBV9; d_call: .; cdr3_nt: TGTGCCAGCAGTTTTAGCGACGGTACAACTAATGAAAAACTGTTTTTT; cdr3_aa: CASSFSDGTTNEKLFF
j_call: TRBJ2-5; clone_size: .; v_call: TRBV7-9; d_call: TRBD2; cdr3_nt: TGTGCCAGCAGGCGCGGGGGGGCCACAGAGACCCAGTACTTC; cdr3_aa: CASRRGGATETQYF
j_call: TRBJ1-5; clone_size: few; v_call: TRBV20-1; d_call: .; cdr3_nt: TGCAGTGCCTCTGTATCTGTGGGGGGCGTGAGCAATCAGCCCCAGCATTTT; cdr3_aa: CSASVSVGGVSNQPQHF
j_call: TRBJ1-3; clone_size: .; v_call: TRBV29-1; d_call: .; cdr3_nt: TGCAGCGTTGACGCGGACAGCTCTGGAAACACCATATATTTT; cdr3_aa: CSVDADSSGNTIYF
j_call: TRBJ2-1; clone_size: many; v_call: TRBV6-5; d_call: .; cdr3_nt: TGTGCCAGCAGGGCGGACGGGAACAATGAGCAGTTCTTC; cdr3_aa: CASRADGNNEQFF
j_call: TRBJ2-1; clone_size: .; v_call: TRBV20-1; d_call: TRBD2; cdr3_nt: TGCAGTGCTAGACCAATGGCCGGGACTAGCGGGATGGAGGAGCAGTTCTTC; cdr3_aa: CSARPMAGTSGMEEQFF
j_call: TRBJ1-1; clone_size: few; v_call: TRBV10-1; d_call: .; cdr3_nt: TGCGCCAGCAGTGAATACAGGGTAGGCACTGAAGCTTTCTTT; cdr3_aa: CASSEYRVGTEAFF
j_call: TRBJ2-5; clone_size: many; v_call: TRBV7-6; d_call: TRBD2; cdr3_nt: TGTGCCAGCAGCGGAATAGCGGGAAGCCAAGAGACCCAGTACTTC; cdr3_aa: CASSGIAGSQETQYF
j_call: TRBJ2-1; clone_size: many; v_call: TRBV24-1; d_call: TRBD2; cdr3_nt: TGTGCCACCAGTGATTCGGGGACTAGCCGAAGTGTGGAGCAGTTCTTC; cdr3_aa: CATSDSGTSRSVEQFF
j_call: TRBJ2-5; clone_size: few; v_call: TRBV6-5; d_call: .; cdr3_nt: TGTGCCAGCAGTTCCTTTCTATCCTGGGAAATGGGAGAGACCCAGTACTTC; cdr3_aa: CASSSFLSWEMGETQYF
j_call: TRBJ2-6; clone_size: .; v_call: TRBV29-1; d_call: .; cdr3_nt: TGCAGCGTTGCCGTAACGGGGGCCAACGTCCTGACTTTC; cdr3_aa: CSVAVTGANVLTF
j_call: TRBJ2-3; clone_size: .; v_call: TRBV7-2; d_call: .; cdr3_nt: TGTGCCAGCACCAGGGGGGGGGGCACAGATACGCAGTATTTT; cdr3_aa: CASTRGGGTDTQYF
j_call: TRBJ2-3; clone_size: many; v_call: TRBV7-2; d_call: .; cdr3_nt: TGTGCCAGCAGCGCGACGGGGTCCCACACAGATACGCAGTATTTT; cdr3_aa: CASSATGSHTDTQYF